Listed below are T cell receptor beta chains from one sample, sequenced in a study of vaccination and CD4 T cells after COVID-19. Their antigens are not known. From the PCR reads, TCRdb called clonotypes with MiXCR, one entry per CDR3 protein. The sample includes about 10,000 distinct CDR3 sequences, 30% of them seen just once. The sample consisted of CD4+ T cells from blood, cultured in vitro, taken after SARS-CoV-2 vaccination. The receptors stem from a human donor who had recovered from COVID-19. The CDR3 runs from the conserved cysteine through the conserved F or W. D genes are given only for firm matches. Part of the rows lack a size; the others show once, few, many or a class for expanded clones.

J: TRBJ1-2
V: TRBV20-1
size: few
D: .
DNA: TGCAGTGCTAGAGAAGGGGTTGGCCTTTACACCTTC
CDR3: CSAREGVGLYTF

J: TRBJ2-5
V: TRBV6-5
size: .
D: .
DNA: TGTGCCAGCTGTTACCAGGGCCTGAAACCCAAAGAGACCCAGTACTTC
CDR3: CASCYQGLKPKETQYF

J: TRBJ2-3
V: TRBV14
size: .
D: .
DNA: TGTGCCAGCAGCCAAGATCCCGGGTACAGCACAGATACGCAGTATTTT
CDR3: CASSQDPGYSTDTQYF

J: TRBJ1-5
V: TRBV20-1
size: few
D: TRBD1
DNA: TGCAGTGCTAGAGTAACAGGGGCTCAGCCCCAGCATTTT
CDR3: CSARVTGAQPQHF

J: TRBJ2-7
V: TRBV7-3
size: few
D: .
DNA: TGTGCCAGCAGCTTAACGGGGGCGAGGATGGACGAGCAGTACTTC
CDR3: CASSLTGARMDEQYF

J: TRBJ1-2
V: TRBV6-1
size: few
D: TRBD1
DNA: TGTGCCAGTCAAGGGGGCGGGTATGGCTACACCTTC
CDR3: CASQGGGYGYTF

J: TRBJ2-7
V: TRBV2
size: .
D: .
DNA: TGTGCCAGCAGGGCAGTATACGAGCAGTACTTC
CDR3: CASRAVYEQYF

J: TRBJ2-7
V: TRBV5-1
size: .
D: TRBD2
DNA: TGCGCCAGCAGCTTGGCCGAAGTAGCGGGACACGAGCAGTACTTC
CDR3: CASSLAEVAGHEQYF

J: TRBJ1-1
V: TRBV28
size: .
D: .
DNA: TGTGCCAGCAGTTTACAGTGGAGCGCAGGAGCTTTCTTT
CDR3: CASSLQWSAGAFF

J: TRBJ1-2
V: TRBV6-5
size: .
D: .
DNA: TGTGCCAGCAGTTACTTGGGGCAGGGACCGATGGGGGGCTACACCTTC
CDR3: CASSYLGQGPMGGYTF

J: TRBJ2-7
V: TRBV7-9
size: .
D: TRBD2
DNA: TGTGCCAGCAGCCCCCGAAACCAACTAGCGGGAGGCTACGAGCAGTACTTC
CDR3: CASSPRNQLAGGYEQYF

J: TRBJ1-2
V: TRBV6-2/TRBV6-3
size: .
D: .
DNA: TGTGCCAGTAGACGGGGCTTCTTGAACTATGGCTACACCTTC
CDR3: CASRRGFLNYGYTF

J: TRBJ2-5
V: TRBV2
size: few
D: TRBD1
DNA: TGTGCCAGCGGGACAGGCCCTACCCAAGAGACCCAGTACTTC
CDR3: CASGTGPTQETQYF

J: TRBJ2-3
V: TRBV2
size: few
D: .
DNA: TGTGCCAGCAGTGTTTTGGACATCATCATGGATACGCAGTATTTT
CDR3: CASSVLDIIMDTQYF

J: TRBJ2-5
V: TRBV30
size: once
D: TRBD2
DNA: TGTGCCTGGTTCGGGGGGGCGCACCGGGTTGATAAAGAGACCCAGTACTTC
CDR3: CAWFGGAHRVDKETQYF

J: TRBJ2-4
V: TRBV7-9
size: .
D: .
DNA: TGTGCCAGCAGCTTAGGGATCACTACGAAAAACATTCAGTACTTC
CDR3: CASSLGITTKNIQYF

J: TRBJ2-5
V: TRBV18
size: .
D: .
DNA: TGTGCCAGCTCACCACAACCGGACCAAGAGACCCAGTACTTC
CDR3: CASSPQPDQETQYF

J: TRBJ2-3
V: TRBV6-5
size: .
D: .
DNA: TGTGCCAGCAGTTACTCGATATTTTCTAGCGCAAAGAGAGATACGCAGTATTTT
CDR3: CASSYSIFSSAKRDTQYF

J: TRBJ2-2
V: TRBV15
size: .
D: .
DNA: TGTGCCACCAGCAGATCCGGGACATTTTTCACCGGGGAGCTGTTTTTT
CDR3: CATSRSGTFFTGELFF

J: TRBJ1-2
V: TRBV7-2
size: .
D: .
DNA: TGTGCCAGCAGCTTAGGGGGAGGGGTGGCCTATGGCTACACCTTC
CDR3: CASSLGGGVAYGYTF

J: TRBJ2-1
V: TRBV6-1
size: .
D: .
DNA: TGTGCCAGCATCAGGGCGGATGAGCAGTTCTTC
CDR3: CASIRADEQFF

J: TRBJ2-7
V: TRBV5-4
size: .
D: .
DNA: TGTGCCAGCAGCTTGCAGGGAACCTTCTACGAGCAGTACTTC
CDR3: CASSLQGTFYEQYF

J: TRBJ1-1
V: TRBV7-9
size: .
D: .
DNA: TGTGCCAGCAGCTTAGTGGGCAGCAGGAACACTGAAGCTTTCTTT
CDR3: CASSLVGSRNTEAFF

J: TRBJ1-3
V: TRBV28
size: few
D: TRBD1
DNA: TGTGCCAGCAACGGGGGACAGGGAAACACCATATATTTT
CDR3: CASNGGQGNTIYF

J: TRBJ1-2
V: TRBV20-1
size: .
D: .
DNA: TGCAGTGCTTCCGTCAGGGTAGGGCAGGGCTACACCTTC
CDR3: CSASVRVGQGYTF

J: TRBJ2-3
V: TRBV18
size: .
D: .
DNA: TGTGCCAGCTCACCAACCGGGACTCTTACAGATACGCAGTATTTT
CDR3: CASSPTGTLTDTQYF

J: TRBJ2-3
V: TRBV20-1
size: few
D: .
DNA: TGCAGTGTATTCGGGGGAGATACGCAGTATTTT
CDR3: CSVFGGDTQYF

J: TRBJ2-2
V: TRBV7-2
size: .
D: TRBD2
DNA: TGTGCCAGCAGCTTAACGGGAGGGAACACCGGGGAGCTGTTTTTT
CDR3: CASSLTGGNTGELFF

J: TRBJ2-7
V: TRBV4-1
size: .
D: .
DNA: TGCGCCAGCAGCGCACAAGGGGGGGGGTACGAGCAGTACTTC
CDR3: CASSAQGGGYEQYF

J: TRBJ1-1
V: TRBV6-4
size: large
D: .
DNA: TGTGCCAGCAGTGACTCGAAGTTTTCCACGGACACTGAAGCTTTCTTT
CDR3: CASSDSKFSTDTEAFF

J: TRBJ2-3
V: TRBV6-5
size: medium-sized
D: .
DNA: TGTGCCAGCAGTTACTCGAAACTCGGCGCAGATACGCAGTATTTT
CDR3: CASSYSKLGADTQYF

J: TRBJ2-7
V: TRBV7-2
size: few
D: .
DNA: TGTGCCAGCAGCTCCACCCTCGCCTCCTACGAGCAGTACTTC
CDR3: CASSSTLASYEQYF

J: TRBJ1-1
V: TRBV15
size: .
D: TRBD1
DNA: TGTGCCACCAGCAGAGATCCCAGACAGGGTAGGGGGTACACTGAAGCTTTCTTT
CDR3: CATSRDPRQGRGYTEAFF

J: TRBJ2-7
V: TRBV5-4
size: .
D: .
DNA: TGTGCCAGCAGCCCAGGGGGGAGTTTAAACTACGAGCAGTACTTC
CDR3: CASSPGGSLNYEQYF

J: TRBJ1-1
V: TRBV12-3/TRBV12-4
size: .
D: .
DNA: TGTGCCAGCAGTTTTAACAGGGAGAACACTGAAGCTTTCTTT
CDR3: CASSFNRENTEAFF

J: TRBJ1-6
V: TRBV12-3/TRBV12-4
size: .
D: TRBD1
DNA: TGTGCCAGCACTCGACAGGGCTGGGGGAATTCACCCCTCCACTTT
CDR3: CASTRQGWGNSPLHF